Listed below are T cell receptor beta chains from one sample, sequenced in a study of chemoradiotherapy in HPV16-positive cancers. Only in-frame clones appear in the TCRdb table, and some are missing; sequencing was by immunoSEQ multiplex PCR. The sample consists of approximately 10,000 clones, around 78% of them appearing once. This sample was gathered from a patient who underwent chemoradiotherapy. Source of these receptors: a human donor with HPV-associated anogenital cancer. The CDR3 runs from the conserved cysteine through the conserved F or W. Each record gives: J gene, clone size, D gene, CDR3 length, V gene, CDR3 DNA, CDR3 protein. A D gene is named only where the DNA matches it firmly. The size field is filled for only some rows; it gives once, few, many or a size class.

TRBJ1-5 - - 14 TRBV6-1 TGTGCCAGCAGTGAAGCAGGGGGCAATCAGCCCCAGCATTTT CASSEAGGNQPQHF
TRBJ1-1 - TRBD1 13 TRBV27 TGTGCCAGCAGTTTTACAGGGGACACTGAAGCTTTCTTT CASSFTGDTEAFF
TRBJ2-3 - - 13 TRBV19 TGTGCCAGTAAACGCGGGGCGCGAGATACGCAGTATTTT CASKRGARDTQYF
TRBJ2-7 - TRBD2 18 TRBV11-3 TGTGCCAGCAGCTCCTTGGCTAGCGGGGGACCCGCCTCCTACGAGCAGTACTTC CASSSLASGGPASYEQYF
TRBJ1-1 few - 13 TRBV4-3 TGCGCCAGCAGCCAGGGGACCGTTGCTGAAGCTTTCTTT CASSQGTVAEAFF
TRBJ2-3 - TRBD2 16 TRBV4-2 TGTGCCAGCAGCCAGGGGGGAACTAGCGATGGGGATACGCAGTATTTT CASSQGGTSDGDTQYF
TRBJ2-3 - - 13 TRBV11-1 TGTGCCAGCAGCCGAGGAGGAACAGATACGCAGTATTTT CASSRGGTDTQYF
TRBJ2-1 - TRBD2 14 TRBV11-3 TGTGCCAGCTCTTCGACTAGCGGTAACAATGAGCAGTTCTTC CASSSTSGNNEQFF
TRBJ1-3 few TRBD1 13 TRBV30 TGTGCCTCCTCCGGGACAGCCGGAAACACCATATATTTT CASSGTAGNTIYF
TRBJ2-7 - - 12 TRBV6-5 TGTGCCGTCCGGACAGGGACTAACGAGCAGTACTTC CAVRTGTNEQYF